Detailed here is one T cell receptor beta chain. This sample was taken from a study of blood T cell repertoires in COVID-19. Germline V gene lookup returns CDR1 MNHNY and CDR2 SVGAGI (reference sequence). The CDR3 has 14 amino acids. V shed 2 bases and J shed 1 base, with 8 bases lying between them. Per the authors' pipeline: Counts of nucleated cells, estimated from reference gene primer amplification, were obtained. Produced via immunoSEQ multiplex PCR; TCRdb's table is partial and in-frame only. V, J and clone size were drawn from that table, and D and trimming were deduced from the DNA. The repertoire holds 60,000 or so clones, with approximately 80% as singletons.

The V call is TRBV6-6, the J call TRBJ1-1, with D possibly being TRBD1 (6 bases). This receptor was taken from a man under 40 with COVID-19, enrolled during active disease. The sequenced sample consisted of peripheral blood. As DNA, the CDR3 is TGTGCCAGCAGTTACGAGGGGGAGAACACTGAAGCTTTCTTT. It specifies CASSYEGENTEAFF.